This TCR beta chain was retrieved from a study of tumor and adjacent non-tumor tissue in lung cancer. Study findings and constraints: Significantly higher TCR diversity was found in tumor than normal lung.

With respect to this clonotype: Its antigen remains unidentified.

No cell sorting was done before RNA was extracted from the tissue. Between August and November 2014, newly diagnosed, chemotherapy-naive lung cancer patients underwent thoracic surgery in China. Three rounds of nested PCR, following a modified ARM-PCR protocol, produced the TCRbeta library. TCRdb redid the calling of the multiplex PCR reads with MiXCR, one entry per CDR3 protein. The sample has fewer than 130,000 distinct CDR3 sequences, around 82% seen once. The V and J ends lost 8 bases and 8 bases respectively, with 24 bases between them. Germline V gene sequence: CDR1 MNHEY, CDR2 SVGEGT. This CDR3 contains 15 residues.

What was sequenced was lung tumor tissue. The receptor comes from a man between 70 and 80 years old with non-small cell lung cancer. The genes are TRBV6-2 or TRBV6-3 and TRBJ1-1; weak D call: TRBD1 (6 bases). The CDR3 sequence is CASRPIVGQRKEAFF. Here the CDR3 DNA reads TGTGCCAGCCGGCCTATTGTGGGACAAAGAAAAGAAGCTTTCTTT.